The 20 T cell receptor beta chains below come from one sample, sequenced in a study of T cell changes during pregnancy in multiple sclerosis. Repertoires were generated with immunoSEQ multiplex PCR, while TCRdb's copy carries only in-frame clones and drops some. The sample contains 57,000 or so clones, around 93% of which appear only once. The sample in question was peripheral blood, obtained after pregnancy. The source is a female donor in good health, enrolled as a control in a pregnancy study.

The V call is TRBV9, the J call TRBJ1-4, with D unclear. Germline V gene lookup returns CDR1 SGDLS and CDR2 YYNGEE. Trimming stripped 5 bases from V and 0 bases from J, with 11 bases between. CDR3 length equals 15 residues. The CDR3 region is CASSIYGATNEKLFF. The CDR3 coding sequence is TGTGCCAGCAGTATTTACGGTGCAACTAATGAAAAACTGTTTTTT.

CDR3 DNA: TGTGCCAGCAGCGTTCAGGGGGCAACTAATGAAAAACTGTTTTTT. Amino acids: CASSVQGATNEKLFF. The V gene is TRBV9, the J gene TRBJ1-4, with TRBD1 matching 7 bases. J was trimmed by 0 bases and V by 2 bases; bases with no gene match: 1. The CDR3 is made up of 15 amino acids. CDR1 and CDR2 from the germline V gene are SGDLS and YYNGEE.

The CDR3 here is CASSRTGNTEAFF. The CDR3 nucleotides are TGTGCCAGCAGCCGTACAGGGAACACTGAAGCTTTCTTT. The rearrangement uses TRBV6-5 and TRBJ1-1; possible D gene TRBD1, 5 bases. Trimming stripped 6 bases from V and 1 base from J, with 9 bases between. The CDR3 runs 13 residues. CDR1 is MNHEY and CDR2 is SVGAGI in the germline V gene.

This chain links TRBV29-1 with TRBJ1-1; TRBD1 matches at 7 bases. In germline, CDR1 is SQVTM, CDR2 ANQGSEA. This CDR3 spans 11 amino acids. J lost 4 bases, V lost 6 bases, and 2 bases had no gene match. CDR3 sequence: CSVHRGTEAFF. In DNA form, the CDR3 reads TGCAGCGTGCACAGGGGCACTGAAGCTTTCTTT. Drawing the rest from reference TRBV29-1 and TRBJ1-1, the complete variable domain is SAVISQKPSRDICQRGTSLTIQCQVDSQVTMMFWYRQQPGQSLTLIATANQGSEATYESGFVIDKFPISRPNLTFSTLTVSNMSPEDSSIYLCSVHRGTEAFFGQGTRLTVV.

The genes are TRBV6-1 and TRBJ1-2; 9 nucleotides agree with TRBD1. Trimming took 6 bases from V and 2 from J; bases not matched to a gene: 4. Germline loops: CDR1 MNHNS, CDR2 SASEGT. The length of the CDR3 is 14 residues. The CDR3 region has the DNA TGTGCCAGCAGCAAGGGACAGGGAAACTATGGCTACACCTTC. Translation gives CASSKGQGNYGYTF.

The chain joins TRBV2 to TRBJ2-5; no reliable D call. This CDR3 has 13 residues. V lost 7 bases, J lost 1 base, and 10 bases lay in between. The V gene's germline CDR1 is SNHLY and CDR2 FYNNEI. The CDR3 region is CASIFGFQETQYF. The CDR3, as DNA: TGTGCCAGCATTTTCGGTTTCCAAGAGACCCAGTACTTC.

The V call is TRBV11-2, the J call TRBJ2-7; 11 bases are shared with TRBD1. The J segment lost 3 bases and the V segment lost 5 bases, leaving 6 bases of the junction unmatched. The CDR3 has 15 amino acids. The germline CDR1 and CDR2 sequences are SGHAT and FQNNGV. As DNA, the CDR3 is TGTGCCAGCAGCGCTAGGGGACAGGGGGTCTACGAGCAGTACTTC. Its protein is CASSARGQGVYEQYF.

The CDR3: CASSMRTSGVSSYNEQFF. The CDR3 nucleotides are TGTGCCAGTAGTATGCGGACTAGCGGGGTTAGCTCCTACAATGAGCAGTTCTTC. The V and J genes are TRBV19 and TRBJ2-1; TRBD2 matches at 12 bases. With 3 bases clipped from V and 0 bases from J, the junction kept 6 bases outside the gene matches. The germline V gene has CDR1 LNHDA and CDR2 SQIVND (reference sequence). There are 18 residues in the CDR3.

The rearrangement uses TRBV7-2 and TRBJ1-1; 10 nucleotides agree with TRBD1. The CDR3 is made up of 16 amino acids. Germline trimming cut 1 base from V and 0 bases from J; bases unmatched to any gene: 2. The germline V gene encodes CDR1 SGHTA and CDR2 FQGNSA. CDR3 in amino acids: CASSLGTGGMNTEAFF. The DNA for the CDR3 is TGTGCCAGCAGCTTAGGGACAGGGGGAATGAACACTGAAGCTTTCTTT. Supplemented by reference TRBV7-2 and TRBJ1-1, the full variable domain reads GAGVSQSPSNKVTEKGKDVELRCDPISGHTALYWYRQSLGQGLEFLIYFQGNSAPDKSGLPSDRFSAERTGGSVSTLTIQRTQQEDSAVYLCASSLGTGGMNTEAFFGQGTRLTVV.

This chain uses TRBV7-9 with TRBJ2-1, with D maybe TRBD2 (6 bases). The V end lost 4 bases, the J end lost 4 bases, and 11 bases lay between the germline ends. Germline V CDR1 and CDR2: SEHNR, FQNEAQ (reference sequence). There are 14 residues in the CDR3. In DNA form, the CDR3 reads TGTGCCAGCAGCTCCCCCGGGGGATACAATGAGCAGTTCTTC. This codes for CASSSPGGYNEQFF.

The chain couples TRBV11-3 to TRBJ1-4; D is undetermined. Germline CDR1 is SGHNT and CDR2 is YENEEA. V was cut by 0 bases and J by 5 bases, with 10 bases left in between. The CDR3 totals 15 residues. CDR3 in DNA: TGTGCCAGCAGCTTAGATGGAGTCAAGAATGAAAAACTGTTTTTT. Translating it yields CASSLDGVKNEKLFF.

The rearrangement uses TRBV5-5 and TRBJ1-5, with 7 bases fitting TRBD1. Germline values: CDR1 SGHKS, CDR2 YYEKEE (reference sequence). CDR3 length equals 15 residues. V gave up 5 bases and J gave up 6 bases; unmatched junction bases: 11. The CDR3 reads CASRSQGGFGQPQHF. The CDR3 nucleotides read TGTGCCAGCAGAAGTCAGGGGGGCTTCGGTCAGCCCCAGCATTTT.

This rearrangement joins TRBV5-1 to TRBJ1-1; D is perhaps TRBD1 (5 bases). This CDR3 has 15 amino acids. Trimming took off 2 bases at V and 1 base at J, with 12 bases between the two ends. Germline V gene lookup returns CDR1 SGHRS and CDR2 YFSETQ. The CDR3 DNA reads TGCGCCAGCAGCTTACTTGGGGCCCAGAACACTGAAGCTTTCTTT. It encodes CASSLLGAQNTEAFF.

The table lists this clone with a count of one. The V gene is TRBV6-5, the J gene TRBJ1-2; 11 nucleotides line up with TRBD1. Per the germline V gene, CDR1 is MNHEY and CDR2 is SVGAGI. Trimming removed 9 bases from V and 1 base from J; junction bases left unmatched: 4. This CDR3 region has 14 residues. The CDR3 coding sequence is TGTGCCAGAGGACAGGGGGCGCGTAACTATGGCTACACCTTC. This sequence encodes CARGQGARNYGYTF.

This chain joins TRBV10-3 and TRBJ2-2; 10 bases match TRBD2. This CDR3 spans 13 amino acids. Trimming removed 6 bases from V and 5 bases from J; junction bases left unmatched: 0. Germline lookup yields CDR1 ENHRY and CDR2 SYGVKD. Here the CDR3 reads CAIRLAGTGELFF. The DNA for the CDR3 is TGTGCCATCAGACTAGCGGGGACCGGGGAGCTGTTTTTT.

The CDR3 region is CASSQDPPGLAKDEQFF. CDR3 DNA sequence: TGCGCCAGCAGCCAAGATCCTCCGGGACTAGCAAAGGATGAGCAGTTCTTC. The chain carries TRBV4-1 and TRBJ2-1, with TRBD2 matching over 9 bases. Germline lookup yields CDR1 MGHRA and CDR2 YSYEKL. V shed 0 bases and J 8 bases; nucleotides not matched to a gene: 11. This CDR3 has 17 residues.

This clone was seen once. The V gene is TRBV2, the J gene TRBJ1-2; no clear D. There are 15 residues in the CDR3. V dropped 2 bases and J dropped 6 bases, with 16 bases sitting between them. Germline V gives CDR1 SNHLY, CDR2 FYNNEI. CDR3 DNA: TGTGCCAGCAGTGAAAAACGAGAAAGAGGGAATGGCTACACCTTC. Its translation is CASSEKRERGNGYTF.

The chain recombines TRBV25-1 with TRBJ1-1, with TRBD1 matching 7 bases. Trimming removed 3 bases from V and 5 bases from J; junction bases left unmatched: 3. CDR1 and CDR2 from the germline V gene are MGHDK and SYGVNS. The CDR3 contains 13 residues. The CDR3 loop is CASSDRGKTEAFF. CDR3 nucleotides: TGTGCCAGCAGTGACAGGGGGAAGACTGAAGCTTTCTTT.

The chain combines TRBV13 with TRBJ2-7; 11 positions agree with TRBD2. This CDR3 has 17 amino acids. Germline V gene data show CDR1 as PRHDT and CDR2 as FYEKMQ (reference sequence). V was clipped by 5 bases and J by 0 bases; unmatched bases: 9. The CDR3 loop is CASSIRLAGSSSYEQYF. In DNA, the CDR3 is TGTGCCAGCAGCATCCGACTAGCGGGGTCGAGCTCCTACGAGCAGTACTTC. The complete variable domain, with remaining parts taken from reference TRBV13 and TRBJ2-7, reads AAGVIQSPRHLIKEKRETATLKCYPIPRHDTVYWYQQGPGQDPQFLISFYEKMQSDKGSIPDRFSAQQFSDYHSELNMSSLELGDSALYFCASSIRLAGSSSYEQYFGPGTRLTVT.

V usage is TRBV27 and J usage is TRBJ1-2; the D gene is possibly TRBD1 (5 bases). Germline-derived CDR1 and CDR2 are MNHEY and SMNVEV (reference sequence). Trimming took off 3 bases at V and 7 bases at J, with 15 bases between the two ends. The CDR3 extends over 14 amino acids. For the CDR3, the DNA is TGTGCCAGCAGTTTCTGGGGCAGGGTAGCTGGCTACACCTTC. This gives the protein CASSFWGRVAGYTF.